The 22 T cell receptor beta chains reported below all come from one sample, sequenced in a study of shared clonotypes between healthy human individuals. The data were produced by immunoSEQ multiplex PCR, yet TCRdb's version contains in-frame clones alone and is incomplete. The data contain roughly 530,000 clones, 90% to 97% of them singletons. Source material: naive CD4+ T cells sorted from blood. Stated subset: CD45RA+ positively selected. All receptors come from a woman aged 30 to 39 in good health.

In nucleotides, the CDR3 is TGTGCCAGCAGGAGATCGGGACGCACGGTTGAAAACACCATATATTTT. Translation gives CASRRSGRTVENTIYF. The genes are TRBV11-2 and TRBJ1-3; a possible D gene is TRBD1 (5 bases). In germline, CDR1 is SGHAT, CDR2 FQNNGV. Trimming took 6 bases from V and 6 from J, leaving 21 bases between them. The CDR3 is made up of 16 amino acids.

The rearrangement uses TRBV9 and TRBJ2-3; no clear D gene. The V and J ends lost 0 bases and 0 bases respectively, with 8 bases between them. CDR3 length: 15 amino acids. The germline gives CDR1 SGDLS, CDR2 YYNGEE. This CDR3 is CASSVVTTSTDTQYF. The CDR3 region has the DNA TGTGCCAGCAGCGTAGTCACCACTAGCACAGATACGCAGTATTTT.

This clone occurred once. The chain links TRBV28 to TRBJ2-3, with 8 positions matching TRBD2. The length of the CDR3 is 18 residues. Germline values: CDR1 MDHEN, CDR2 SYDVKM. J was trimmed by 5 bases and V by 5 bases; bases with no gene match: 18. The CDR3 spells CASSLSLGGGSGGDTQYF. CDR3 DNA: TGTGCCAGCAGTCTCTCCCTAGGTGGCGGGAGCGGGGGAGATACGCAGTATTTT.

The genes are TRBV7-8 and TRBJ1-1, with TRBD1 matching 10 bases. V shed 5 bases, J shed 5 bases, and the junction held 8 bases outside the gene matches. Germline values: CDR1 SGHVS, CDR2 FQNEAQ. The CDR3 length is 15 residues. The CDR3 DNA is TGTGCCAGCAGCCGGCGGACAGGGGGGCCAACTGAAGCTTTCTTT. Translation gives CASSRRTGGPTEAFF.

The chain combines TRBV18 with TRBJ1-1; D not resolved. The CDR3 is 16 amino acids. Germline V gives CDR1 KGHSH, CDR2 LQKENI. The V gene lost 0 bases and the J gene lost 1 base, with 12 bases spanning the gap. CDR3 amino acids: CASSPPSLGSNTEAFF. Here the CDR3 DNA reads TGTGCCAGCTCACCACCAAGCCTCGGATCGAACACTGAAGCTTTCTTT.

Points on this clone: Other DNA sequences in the sample encode the same CDR3. The V gene is TRBV19, the J gene TRBJ2-7; 10 nucleotides align to TRBD2. The V gene end was trimmed by 4 bases and the J gene end by 2 bases; junction bases not matched to a gene: 5. The germline V gene has CDR1 LNHDA and CDR2 SQIVND (reference sequence). The CDR3 is 15 amino acids. CDR3 region: CASSTLAGGPYEQYF. CDR3 DNA sequence: TGTGCCAGTAGTACCTTAGCGGGAGGCCCCTACGAGCAGTACTTC.

The chain joins TRBV10-2 to TRBJ2-7; D possibly corresponds to TRBD1 (6 bases). The CDR3 extends over 14 amino acids. Germline V gives CDR1 WSHSY, CDR2 SAAADI. V was trimmed by 0 bases and J by 2 bases, leaving 8 bases between them. The CDR3 nucleotides read TGCGCCAGCAGTGAGTCGGGGGACACCTACGAGCAGTACTTC. Encoded protein: CASSESGDTYEQYF.

The V gene is TRBV6-6, the J gene TRBJ1-5; 10 nucleotides align to TRBD1. The J segment lost 4 bases and the V segment lost 6 bases, leaving 3 bases of the junction unmatched. Germline loops: CDR1 MNHNY, CDR2 SVGAGI (reference sequence). CDR3 length: 14 amino acids. CDR3 amino acids: CASSLDRGNQPQHF. CDR3 bases: TGTGCCAGCAGCCTGGACAGGGGGAATCAGCCCCAGCATTTT.

The genes are TRBV5-1 and TRBJ1-4, with 8 bases lining up with TRBD1. Trimming at V came to 0 bases and at J to 10 bases, leaving 8 bases not matched to a gene. This CDR3 is 15 amino acids long. CDR1 is SGHRS, CDR2 YFSETQ, per germline. The DNA for the CDR3 is TGCGCCAGCAGCTTGGCGCGGCAGGGGGCAGGAAAACTGTTTTTT. This encodes CASSLARQGAGKLFF.

This clone was counted once. V usage is TRBV19 and J usage is TRBJ2-4; D gene unclear. Trimming shortened V by 4 bases and J by 7 bases, and 5 bases separated the two germline ends. The CDR3 is 11 amino acids. Germline V gene data show CDR1 as LNHDA and CDR2 as SQIVND (reference sequence). The CDR3 sequence is CASSNYNIQYF. CDR3 in DNA: TGTGCCAGTAGTAACTACAACATTCAGTACTTC. The whole variable domain, filled in from reference TRBV19 and TRBJ2-4, reads DGGITQSPKYLFRKEGQNVTLSCEQNLNHDAMYWYRQDPGQGLRLIYYSQIVNDFQKGDIAEGYSVSREKKESFPLTVTSAQKNPTAFYLCASSNYNIQYFGAGTRLSVL.

The chain combines TRBV7-6 with TRBJ2-5; no firm D call. Near its end, the DNA agrees better with TRBJ2-7, so the J call may be wrong. The CDR3 has 14 residues. CDR1 is SGHVS, CDR2 FNYEAQ, per germline. The DNA for the CDR3 is TGTGCCAGCAGGAAGACCAAGACAAGCTACGAGCAGTACTTC. Translation: CASRKTKTSYEQYF.

The chain has TRBV2 and TRBJ1-4; D is perhaps TRBD1 (6 bases). Germline CDR1 reads SNHLY; CDR2 reads FYNNEI. The CDR3 is 15 amino acids. V was pared by 5 bases and J by 4 bases, with 14 bases between. The CDR3 sequence: CASSIRDTRNEKLFF. The CDR3 DNA is TGTGCCAGCAGTATCCGGGACACTCGTAATGAAAAACTGTTTTTT. Combining the CDR3 with reference TRBV2 and TRBJ1-4 gives the whole variable domain EPEVTQTPSHQVTQMGQEVILRCVPISNHLYFYWYRQILGQKVEFLVSFYNNEISEKSEIFDDQFSVERPDGSNFTLKIRSTKLEDSAMYFCASSIRDTRNEKLFFGSGTQLSVL.

CDR3 region: CASTSLTADTQYF. As DNA, the CDR3 is TGTGCCAGCACCTCGTTGACAGCGGATACGCAGTATTTT. The chain is built from TRBV6-6 and TRBJ2-3; D might be TRBD1 (5 bases). V gave up 7 bases and J gave up 6 bases, with 14 bases separating them. Looked up from germline, CDR1 is MNHNY and CDR2 is SVGAGI (reference sequence). This CDR3 has 13 residues.

This chain joins TRBV7-6 and TRBJ2-5, with D perhaps TRBD1 or TRBD2 (7 bases each). Germline loops: CDR1 SGHVS, CDR2 FNYEAQ. The CDR3 spans 17 residues. V was shortened by 4 bases and J by 6 bases, with 24 bases between the two germline ends. The CDR3 nucleotides are TGTGCCAGCAGCTCAGGGGGGGGCCCACAGGTTCGGCAGACCCAGTACTTC. Protein product: CASSSGGGPQVRQTQYF. Looking up the rest from reference TRBV7-6 and TRBJ2-5 gives the full variable domain: GAGVSQSPRYKVTKRGQDVALRCDPISGHVSLYWYRQALGQGPEFLTYFNYEAQQDKSGLPNDRFSAERPEGSISTLTIQRTEQRDSAMYRCASSSGGGPQVRQTQYFGPGTRLLVL.

The chain joins TRBV27 to TRBJ2-2; TRBD2 aligns across 13 bases. After removal of 3 bases from V and 6 bases from J, the junction contained 4 bases not matched to a gene. The CDR3 is 16 residues long. Per germline, CDR1 MNHEY and CDR2 SMNVEV (reference sequence). Here the CDR3 DNA reads TGTGCCAGCAGTTTTAGGACTAGCGGGAGCTCCGGGGAGCTGTTTTTT. The encoded protein is CASSFRTSGSSGELFF.

V and J are TRBV14 and TRBJ1-1, with a tentative D call TRBD1 (5 bases). The CDR3 covers 13 residues. Germline V gives CDR1 SGHDN, CDR2 FVKESK. V was clipped by 3 bases and J by 4 bases, with 9 bases between them. The DNA of the CDR3 is TGTGCCAGCAGCCATCTTGGGGCCACTGAAGCTTTCTTT. It translates to CASSHLGATEAFF.

The genes are TRBV9 and TRBJ1-3; possibly TRBD1 for D (6 bases). The CDR3 contains 15 residues. Germline V CDR1 and CDR2: SGDLS, YYNGEE. Deletions cut 0 bases from V and 2 bases from J, with 9 bases between. DNA of the CDR3: TGTGCCAGCAGCGTAGACAGGGTCCCTGGAAACACCATATATTTT. Translating it yields CASSVDRVPGNTIYF. Looking up the rest from reference TRBV9 and TRBJ1-3 gives the full variable domain: DSGVTQTPKHLITATGQRVTLRCSPRSGDLSVYWYQQSLDQGLQFLIQYYNGEERAKGNILERFSAQQFPDLHSELNLSSLELGDSALYFCASSVDRVPGNTIYFGEGSWLTVV.

The chain links TRBV6-6 to TRBJ2-7, with D possibly matching TRBD1 (6 bases). Germline V gives CDR1 MNHNY, CDR2 SVGAGI (reference sequence). This CDR3 region has 14 residues. V dropped 4 bases and J dropped 0 bases, with 10 bases sitting between them. CDR3 in amino acids: CASSSRTASYEQYF. As DNA, the CDR3 is TGTGCCAGCAGTTCAAGGACAGCCTCCTACGAGCAGTACTTC.

V is TRBV5-1 and J is TRBJ2-1; no definite D call. This CDR3 has 15 amino acids. Germline-derived CDR1 and CDR2 are SGHRS and YFSETQ. The V and J ends lost 0 bases and 0 bases respectively, with 7 bases between them. In nucleotides, the CDR3 is TGCGCCAGCAGCTTGGAGGAAAGCTCCTACAATGAGCAGTTCTTC. It is translated as CASSLEESSYNEQFF. Full variable domain (missing parts from reference TRBV5-1 and TRBJ2-1): KAGVTQTPRYLIKTRGQQVTLSCSPISGHRSVSWYQQTPGQGLQFLFEYFSETQRNKGNFPGRFSGRQFSNSRSEMNVSTLELGDSALYLCASSLEESSYNEQFFGPGTRLTVL.

The CDR3 nucleotides read TGTGCCAGCAGTCGGGTAGGGATTAACACCGGGGAGCTGTTTTTT. Its translation is CASSRVGINTGELFF. V and J are TRBV6-5 and TRBJ2-2; D is unclear. CDR1 MNHEY and CDR2 SVGAGI come from the germline V gene. The CDR3 loop spans 15 amino acids. The V gene lost 5 bases and the J gene lost 2 bases, with 12 bases spanning the gap.

The chain is built from TRBV11-3 and TRBJ2-5, with a possible D match to TRBD2 (7 bases). V was pared by 1 base and J by 4 bases, with 13 bases between. The germline V gene has CDR1 SGHNT and CDR2 YENEEA. This CDR3 is 15 amino acids long. CDR3 DNA: TGTGCCAGCAGCTTAGCTCACAGGGAGGGAGAGACCCAGTACTTC. It translates to CASSLAHREGETQYF.

The V call is TRBV28, the J call TRBJ2-5, with 9 bases identical to TRBD1. Germline V gives CDR1 MDHEN, CDR2 SYDVKM. The CDR3 totals 14 residues. V lost 6 bases to trimming and J lost 11 bases; unmatched junction nucleotides: 13. CDR3 nucleotide sequence: TGTGCCAGCAGCAACGGGGACAGGGTAGGAGAGCAGTACTTC. This codes for CASSNGDRVGEQYF. The full variable domain, in which reference TRBV28 and TRBJ2-5 provide the parts outside the CDR3, is DVKVTQSSRYLVKRTGEKVFLECVQDMDHENMFWYRQDPGLGLRLIYFSYDVKMKEKGDIPEGYSVSREKKERFSLILESASTNQTSMYLCASSNGDRVGEQYFGPGTRLLVL.